This T cell receptor (beta chain) was recovered during a study of T cell responses to AZD1222 COVID-19 vaccine. Remarks on this clone: What it recognizes is unknown.

Notes on the study in general: Only after the peak T cell response were repertoires sampled. Seropositivity was recorded at baseline in only 6 or 7 AZD1222 recipients. Two AZD1222 administrations were followed by greater Spike-specific TCR breadth and depth. Donors were mostly white British, more females; clonal diversity possibly underestimated.

Method: immunoSEQ multiplex PCR; TCRdb's copy keeps in-frame clones and lacks some. The data show about 150,000 clones, about nine tenths seen once. Trimming removed 5 bases at V and 5 bases at J, with 8 bases between. The CDR3 loop spans 12 amino acids. Germline CDR1 MNHEY, CDR2 SVGAGI. The chain is built from TRBV6-5 and TRBJ2-3; D is ambiguous. Here the sequenced sample was peripheral blood, taken on day 0 of AZD1222 vaccination. This clonotype was sampled from an adult in good health. The CDR3 reads CASSQAKDTQYF. CDR3 nucleotide sequence: TGTGCCAGCAGTCAGGCCAAAGATACGCAGTATTTT.